This paragraph covers one TCR beta chain sequence. Its antigen remains undetermined. Nothing much larger sits one base from this clone, and base qualities are not available. These data originate in a study of post-analysis software for immune sequencing data (dated by TCRdb to the mid-2010s). For context, the study as a whole: Disease courses on record covered relapsing-remitting, secondary progressive and progressive-relapsing multiple sclerosis, though some patients had no subtype annotation. The patient repertoires were set against eleven to twelve previously published healthy control repertoires from donors whose ages ranged from about 6 to 25 years. A subset of samples was prepared in parallel using single-end sample barcoding, then pooled and co-amplified after Illumina adapter ligation. What the work shows at the level of the full study, not this receptor alone: Significantly higher frequencies in patients than in controls were found for five TRBV segments, including TRBV5-6, TRBV5-1 and TRBV20-1. The multiple sclerosis patient group was slightly younger than the control group. Direct clustering with F measure revealed strong co-clustering of samples prepared in the same batch, which led to a batch-effect correction. Significantly lower normalized Chao1 diversity was found in multiple sclerosis patients than in controls, suggesting substantial peripheral T-cell clonal expansion.

Library method: PCR. The sequencer listed for this sample is Illumina HiSeq 2500. To reduce PCR and sequencing biases, unique molecular identifiers were incorporated into the TCR beta cDNA libraries. Every 1 to 10 million input T cells yielded 500,000 or so cDNA molecules, meaning each molecule approximated one T cell. The patient libraries were prepared and sequenced with the same protocol used for the earlier healthy control dataset. Within a given batch, samples were prepared together, multiplexed and sequenced on the same HiSeq lane. The authors' analysis ran thus. Raw barcoded reads were processed with MIGEC, discarding single-read molecular identifier groups before consensus assembly and CDR3 extraction. VDJtools was used for post-analysis of the clonotype tables, and diversity was normalized by down-sampling every dataset to the size of the smallest sample. To correct batch-related cross-sample contamination, repertoire overlap clustering matched CDR3 amino acid sequences but not nucleotide sequences. TCRdb redid the processing of the public reads, applying fastp at Q25 and MiXCR, and retained in-frame beta chains. Every distinct CDR3 protein forms one entry, paired with its most common genes and DNA. TCRdb, not the authors, supplied the V and J calls. The sample records fewer than 850,000 distinct CDR3 sequences, under 60% of which are singletons. Roughly 4.9% of the sample is held by the ten biggest clonotypes.

CDR1 SGHAT and CDR2 FQNNGV were looked up in the germline V gene. The CDR3 has 16 amino acids, counting the end cysteine and phenylalanine. Only CDR3 DNA remains: 48 bases, in frame from the first base. V is pruned by 1 base and J by 4 bases, leaving 7 bases of the junction without a gene match. To demonstrate the VDJtools post-analysis software, the study profiled TCR beta repertoires from the peripheral blood of about a dozen young patients with multiple sclerosis. Multiple sclerosis patients were children and adolescents aged about 6 to 15 years. The chain employs TRBV11-2 and TRBJ2-3; TRBD2 lines up with 8 middle nucleotides. This TCR was sampled from a girl aged 10-17 years with multiple sclerosis. Sequencing was carried out using blood. The DNA sequence is TGTGCCAGCAGCTTAGGGCCCGGGGGGGGCCCAGATACGCAGTATTTT. Its product reads: CASSLGPGGGPDTQYF.